This TCR beta chain was captured in a study of CD8 T cells in ankylosing spondylitis. This CDR3 region has 17 residues. V lost 0 bases, J lost 1 base, and 12 bases lay in between. One entry per CDR3 protein, called by TCRdb with MiXCR from the 5' RACE reads. The data hold under 250,000 distinct CDR3 sequences, with about 10% observed a single time. This clonotype has at least ten counts. The clonotype originates from a male donor with ankylosing spondylitis or in good health (not recorded which). The rearrangement links TRBV12-3 or TRBV12-4 to TRBJ2-2, with D possibly called TRBD1 or TRBD2 (5 bases each). Sequencing was performed on blood, either unsorted or a sorted T cell fraction (not recorded which). The DNA for the CDR3 is TGTGCCAGCAGTTTAGCGTATGGGGGATTGAACACCGGGGAGCTGTTTTTT. Its translation is CASSLAYGGLNTGELFF.